Sequencing of this T cell receptor beta chain was carried out in a study of T cell changes during pregnancy in multiple sclerosis. Unmatched junction bases numbered 10, after V lost 3 bases and J lost 8 bases. The CDR3 covers 15 residues. Germline-derived CDR1 and CDR2 are SGHRS and YFSETQ. This table comes from immunoSEQ multiplex PCR, and its TCRdb copy is limited to in-frame clones, with some not included. The sample lists some 100,000 clones; roughly 93% were seen once. The TCR sequence derives from a female donor with multiple sclerosis, enrolled in a pregnancy study. This chain connects TRBV5-1 to TRBJ2-1; the match to TRBD2 covers 8 bases. The input for sequencing was peripheral blood, taken before pregnancy. CDR3 in DNA: TGCGCCAGCAGCTCTGGTCGTAGCGGGAAGGATGAGCAGTTCTTC. It codes for CASSSGRSGKDEQFF.